The 13 T cell receptor beta chains reported below all come from one sample, sequenced in a study of T cell responses to AZD1222 COVID-19 vaccine. Method: immunoSEQ multiplex PCR; TCRdb's copy keeps in-frame clones and lacks some. The sample contains about 130,000 clones, approximately 94% of which appear only once. The sequenced sample was peripheral blood, obtained on day 0 of AZD1222 vaccination. All receptors come from an adult in good health.

The chain couples TRBV5-8 to TRBJ2-3; 13 nucleotides line up with TRBD2. The V segment lost 7 bases and the J segment 6 bases; nucleotides outside the gene matches: 5. The CDR3 extends over 14 amino acids. CDR1 and CDR2 from the germline V gene are SGHTS and YDEGEE. As DNA, the CDR3 is TGTGCCAGCGGTGGACTAGCGGGAGCTGATACGCAGTATTTT. Its protein is CASGGLAGADTQYF.

The gene calls are TRBV1 and TRBJ2-1; the table names TRBD2, a call not compared with the DNA. TRBV1 is noted as a pseudogene. This CDR3 region has 11 residues. In DNA, the CDR3 is TGCACCAGCCGGGGAAACCCTGAGCAGTTCTTC. Translation: CTSRGNPEQFF.

V is TRBV6-2 or TRBV6-3 and J is TRBJ1-5; a possible D gene is TRBD1 (5 bases). The CDR3 totals 17 residues. CDR1 is MNHEY and CDR2 is SVGEGT in the germline V gene. Trimming shortened V by 2 bases and J by 3 bases, and 17 bases separated the two germline ends. CDR3: CASSYRVEGTANQPQHF. The DNA for the CDR3 is TGTGCCAGCAGTTACAGAGTTGAGGGGACGGCCAATCAGCCCCAGCATTTT.

The chain carries TRBV19 and TRBJ1-6; 7 nucleotides match TRBD1. Unmatched junction bases numbered 6, after V lost 5 bases and J lost 5 bases. CDR3 length equals 15 residues. Germline-derived CDR1 and CDR2 are LNHDA and SQIVND (reference sequence). The CDR3, as DNA: TGTGCCAGTAGTCGCCGCAGGGGGGATAATTCACCCCTCCACTTT. Translation gives CASSRRRGDNSPLHF.

The chain is built from TRBV28 and TRBJ1-1, with D uncertain. Trimming shortened V by 1 base and J by 2 bases, and 14 bases separated the two germline ends. Per germline, CDR1 MDHEN and CDR2 SYDVKM. The CDR3 extends over 16 amino acids. The CDR3 DNA reads as TGTGCCAGCAGTTTATACGCCCAGAGAACTAACACTGAAGCTTTCTTT. Its protein is CASSLYAQRTNTEAFF.

In this sample, this clone turned up once. An end of the junction differs from the germline gene, which may be a read error. This chain joins TRBV28 and TRBJ2-7, with a weak D call TRBD1 (6 bases). Germline V CDR1 and CDR2: MDHEN, SYDVKM. The CDR3 runs to 11 residues. Written as DNA, the CDR3 is TGTGCCAGCAGCACCTATAGGACAGAAGATTTC. Protein product: CASSTYRTEDF.

This chain joins TRBV20-1 and TRBJ2-3, with 14 bases that match TRBD2. V lost 3 bases and J lost 9; bases outside the gene matches: 8. The CDR3 contains 15 residues. The germline V gene has CDR1 DFQATT and CDR2 SNEGSKA (reference sequence). CDR3 nucleotides: TGCAGTGCTAGTGGGAGACTAGCGGGAGGGGAAACGCAGTATTTT. It codes for CSASGRLAGGETQYF.

This chain joins TRBV5-1 and TRBJ1-2; weak D call: TRBD1 (6 bases). The CDR3 extends over 15 amino acids. Germline CDR1 and CDR2: SGHRS and YFSETQ. V lost 4 bases to trimming and J lost 4 bases, with 17 bases between them. CDR3 DNA: TGCGCCAGCAGCCAGGGTTCGGAGGGGGGCTATGGCTACACCTTC. Translation gives CASSQGSEGGYGYTF.

This chain connects TRBV2 to TRBJ1-5; weak D call: TRBD1 (5 bases). The CDR3 spans 15 residues. Trimming removed 6 bases at V and 6 bases at J, with 18 bases between. Germline-derived CDR1 and CDR2 are SNHLY and FYNNEI. The CDR3, as DNA: TGTGCCAGCAGCACTTCGGGGGGAGGCGGTCAGCCCCAGCATTTT. Encoded protein: CASSTSGGGGQPQHF.

The chain combines TRBV23-1 with TRBJ2-2, with a tentative D call TRBD2 (6 bases). TRBV23-1 is treated as an ORF (open reading frame) with a function not yet certain. V shed 8 bases and J shed 7 bases, with 20 bases lying between them. This CDR3 spans 15 amino acids. CDR3 residues: CASPRGKAVDGELFF. As DNA, the CDR3 is TGCGCCAGCCCCCGGGGGAAAGCGGTCGACGGGGAGCTGTTTTTT.

This clone was observed once. V gene TRBV6-2 or TRBV6-3 combines with J gene TRBJ2-5; 7 bases are shared with TRBD1. Unmatched junction bases numbered 7, after V lost 5 bases and J lost 4 bases. CDR3 size: 14 residues. CDR1 and CDR2 from the germline V gene are MNHEY and SVGEGT. This CDR3 is CASSGLGQLETQYF. In DNA, the CDR3 is TGTGCCAGCAGTGGCCTGGGACAGTTAGAGACCCAGTACTTC.

J is TRBJ2-1 and V is TRBV3-1 (or the pseudogene TRBV3-2), with no clear D. Deletions cut 2 bases from V and 5 bases from J, with 10 bases between. In germline, CDR1 is LGHDT, CDR2 YNNKEL (reference sequence). The CDR3 has 14 amino acids. In DNA, the CDR3 is TGTGCCAGCAGCCAAAATACGATGGACAATGAGCAGTTCTTC. Translated, it gives CASSQNTMDNEQFF.

About this clone itself: Other DNA sequences in the sample encode the same CDR3. The V gene is TRBV9, the J gene TRBJ1-3; a weak D match, TRBD1 (6 bases). From germline, CDR1 is SGDLS and CDR2 YYNGEE. This CDR3 region has 14 residues. Trimming took 0 bases from V and 2 from J, leaving 6 bases between them. The DNA for the CDR3 is TGTGCCAGCAGCGTAGAGGGGGCTGGAAACACCATATATTTT. Residues: CASSVEGAGNTIYF. Variable domain in full (rest from reference TRBV9 and TRBJ1-3): DSGVTQTPKHLITATGQRVTLRCSPRSGDLSVYWYQQSLDQGLQFLIQYYNGEERAKGNILERFSAQQFPDLHSELNLSSLELGDSALYFCASSVEGAGNTIYFGEGSWLTVV.